This TCR beta chain is from a study of vaccination and CD4 T cells after COVID-19. The wider study: From HCoV-229E, HCoV-OC43, HCoV-NL63 and SARS-CoV-2, overlapping spike peptides were used to stimulate the cells. Study outcomes and limitations: Convalescent patients gained a median approximately 89% of their reactive clones only post-vaccination. The median number of SARS-CoV-2-reactive clonotypes increased from roughly 22 to 38, a change that did not reach significance.

Treatment: roughly 10-day PBMC culture with coronavirus spike peptide pools or control peptides (ViraFEST assay). An Oncomine TCR Beta short-read assay was used to sequence the DNA from cultured CD4+ T cells. Genomic DNA from cultured CD4+ T cells was extracted. TCRdb called the PCR reads again in MiXCR, with one record for every CDR3 protein. The profile covers around 19,000 distinct CDR3 sequences, with 45% to 50% appearing a single time and approximately 4% taken by the ten largest. Comment on this clonotype: Its cognate antigen is unknown.

The CDR3 spans 16 residues. Per the germline V gene, CDR1 is SGHTA and CDR2 is FQGNSA. V was pared by 5 bases and J by 5 bases, with 16 bases between. The J gene is TRBJ1-6, the V gene TRBV7-2; D is unclear. The sequence came from a human donor who had recovered from COVID-19. The sequencing input was CD4+ T cells from blood, cultured in vitro. CDR3 protein: CASSIRASGNNSPLHF. The CDR3 DNA reads TGTGCCAGCAGCATCCGGGCCTCGGGAAATAATTCACCCCTCCACTTT.